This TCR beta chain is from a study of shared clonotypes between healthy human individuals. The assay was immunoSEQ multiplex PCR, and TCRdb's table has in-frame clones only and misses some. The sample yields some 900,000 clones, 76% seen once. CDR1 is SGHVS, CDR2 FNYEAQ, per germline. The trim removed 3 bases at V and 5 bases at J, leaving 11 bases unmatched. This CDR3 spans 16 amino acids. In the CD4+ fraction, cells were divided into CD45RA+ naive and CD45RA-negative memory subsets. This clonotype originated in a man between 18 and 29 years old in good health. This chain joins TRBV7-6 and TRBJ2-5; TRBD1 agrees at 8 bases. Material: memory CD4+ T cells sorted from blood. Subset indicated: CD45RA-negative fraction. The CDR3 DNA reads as TGTGCCAGCAGCTTCTATTCCCAGGGGGCTAGGGAGACCCAGTACTTC. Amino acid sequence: CASSFYSQGARETQYF.